One and the same sample provided the 2 T cell receptor beta chains below, sequenced in a study of CXCR3-negative and CXCR3-positive naive CD8 T cells. Study-wide results and limits: The study found more hydrophobic TRB CDR3s in CXCR3-positive naive cells than in CXCR3-negative naive cells.

Libraries of TRB cDNA were made by 5' RACE and carried UMIs. TCRdb reprocessed the 5' RACE reads and reports one entry per CDR3 protein, with no DNA. This table holds around 60,000 distinct CDR3 sequences. Their specific antigens are unknown. The sample was naive CXCR3+ CD8+ T cells from blood. The subset is: CD45RO-CCR7+CD27+CD95- naive CD8+ T cells expressing CXCR3 (TNR3+). The receptor source for this set is a human donor in good health. Some clones in this sample may be carry-over from other donors' samples.

The chain is built from TRBV15 and TRBJ1-2; TCRdb designates TRBD1, a call that cannot be tested without DNA. The length of the CDR3 is 17 residues. Germline V gene sequence: CDR1 LNHNV, CDR2 YYDKDF (reference sequence). The CDR3 sequence is CATSRPPGQEFNYGYTF.

The rearrangement uses TRBV12-3 or TRBV12-4 and TRBJ2-5; TCRdb proposes TRBD1, but this gene call is untestable without DNA. CDR3 length: 16 amino acids. The CDR3 protein is CASSLPLAGVLETQYF.